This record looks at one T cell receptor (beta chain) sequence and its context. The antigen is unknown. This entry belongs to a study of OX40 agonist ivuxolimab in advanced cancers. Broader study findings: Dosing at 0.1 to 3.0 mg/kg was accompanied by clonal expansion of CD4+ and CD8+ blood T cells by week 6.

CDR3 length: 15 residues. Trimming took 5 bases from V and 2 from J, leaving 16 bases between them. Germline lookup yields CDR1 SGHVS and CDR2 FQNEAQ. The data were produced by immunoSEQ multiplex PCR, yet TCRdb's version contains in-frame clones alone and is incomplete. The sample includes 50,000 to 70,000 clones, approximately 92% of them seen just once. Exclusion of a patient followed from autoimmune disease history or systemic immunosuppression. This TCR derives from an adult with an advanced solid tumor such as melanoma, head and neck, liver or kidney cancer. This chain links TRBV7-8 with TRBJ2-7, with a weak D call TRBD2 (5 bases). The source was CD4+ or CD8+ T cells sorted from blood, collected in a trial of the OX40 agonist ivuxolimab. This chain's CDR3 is CASSRRGLTPYEQYF. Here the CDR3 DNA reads TGTGCCAGCAGCCGGAGAGGACTCACCCCCTACGAGCAGTACTTC.